This is a list of T cell receptor beta chains from one sample in a study of OX40 agonist ivuxolimab in advanced cancers. The method was immunoSEQ multiplex PCR; TCRdb's version includes in-frame clones alone and lacks a portion of them. The sample carries 63,000 or so clones, 70% to 90% recorded once. The starting material was CD4+ or CD8+ T cells sorted from blood, obtained in a trial of the OX40 agonist ivuxolimab. The source of these receptors is an adult with an advanced solid tumor such as melanoma, head and neck, liver or kidney cancer. Each CDR3 is given with its conserved first and last residue. Fields, in order: clone size, D gene, V gene, J gene, CDR3 length, CDR3 DNA, CDR3 protein. D genes are given only for firm matches. Size values are once, few and many counts, or a class for expanded clones, and some rows have none.

size: -; D: -; V: TRBV6-6; J: TRBJ2-2; length: 13; DNA: TGTGCCAGCAGTGGGGTAAACACCGGGGAGCTGTTTTTT; CDR3: CASSGVNTGELFF
size: -; D: TRBD1; V: TRBV7-2; J: TRBJ2-7; length: 14; DNA: TGTGCCAGCGTAGTGGGACAGGGGTCTGACGAGCAGTACTTC; CDR3: CASVVGQGSDEQYF
size: once; D: -; V: TRBV19; J: TRBJ2-1; length: 15; DNA: TGTGCCAGTAGTTCGGTGCACAGCTCCTACAATGAGCAGTTCTTC; CDR3: CASSSVHSSYNEQFF
size: -; D: -; V: TRBV25-1; J: TRBJ1-6; length: 13; DNA: TGTGCCAGCGCCAGGGCCTATAATTCACCCCTCCACTTT; CDR3: CASARAYNSPLHF
size: -; D: TRBD1; V: TRBV10-3; J: TRBJ2-7; length: 15; DNA: TGTGCCATCAGTCCTCCGGGGCAGGGGGCCTACGAGCAGTACTTC; CDR3: CAISPPGQGAYEQYF
size: few; D: -; V: TRBV6-5; J: TRBJ1-2; length: 13; DNA: TGTGCCAGCAGTTCGACCAACTTCTATGGCTACACCTTC; CDR3: CASSSTNFYGYTF
size: -; D: TRBD1; V: TRBV5-5; J: TRBJ1-5; length: 14; DNA: TGTGCCAGCAGTCCCGACAGGGCGAATCAGCCCCAGCATTTT; CDR3: CASSPDRANQPQHF
size: -; D: -; V: TRBV5-1; J: TRBJ2-5; length: 14; DNA: TGCGCCAGCAGCTTGGGGTCCGGCCAAGAGACCCAGTACTTC; CDR3: CASSLGSGQETQYF
size: -; D: -; V: TRBV5-1; J: TRBJ2-5; length: 14; DNA: TGCGCCAGCACCCCGAGGACATATCAAGAGACCCAGTACTTC; CDR3: CASTPRTYQETQYF
size: once; D: -; V: TRBV6-5; J: TRBJ1-2; length: 14; DNA: TGTGCCAGCAGTGAGGCGGACACTAACTATGGCTACACCTTC; CDR3: CASSEADTNYGYTF
size: -; D: -; V: TRBV5-1; J: TRBJ1-3; length: 12; DNA: TGCGCCAGCAGCCCCGGGACGGGCACCATATATTTT; CDR3: CASSPGTGTIYF
size: -; D: TRBD1; V: TRBV19; J: TRBJ1-2; length: 15; DNA: TGTGCCAGTAGTATTACGGGGACAGGGAGTGTTGGCTACACCTTC; CDR3: CASSITGTGSVGYTF
size: -; D: -; V: TRBV30; J: TRBJ2-5; length: 13; DNA: TGTGCCTGGAGTGTAACCGATCAAGAGACCCAGTACTTC; CDR3: CAWSVTDQETQYF
size: -; D: -; V: TRBV6-1; J: TRBJ1-2; length: 13; DNA: TGTGCCAGCGGGTGGGGGCGCTTATATGGCTACACCTTC; CDR3: CASGWGRLYGYTF
size: -; D: TRBD2; V: TRBV27; J: TRBJ2-6; length: 17; DNA: TGTGCCAGCAGTCCCCCGGGGGGAGCGTTTGGGGCCAACGTCCTGACTTTC; CDR3: CASSPPGGAFGANVLTF
size: -; D: -; V: TRBV11-2; J: TRBJ1-3; length: 18; DNA: TGTGCCAGCAGCTTTCGCCTTCAAAGGGGGGTCTCTGGAAACACCATATATTTT; CDR3: CASSFRLQRGVSGNTIYF
size: -; D: TRBD1; V: TRBV19; J: TRBJ1-1; length: 17; DNA: TGTGCCAGTTCCAACCGGGACAGGGGGCGAATGAACACTGAAGCTTTCTTT; CDR3: CASSNRDRGRMNTEAFF
size: -; D: -; V: TRBV11-1; J: TRBJ2-4; length: 16; DNA: TGTGCCAGCAGCTCTGGACAGTCTGTAGCCAAAAACATTCAGTACTTC; CDR3: CASSSGQSVAKNIQYF